Described below is a single T cell receptor beta chain sequence and its context. Its antigen remains unidentified. There were TCR beta CDR3 regions amplified from RNA transcripts. A first-round RT-PCR of the TCR CDR3 used the HTBI primer set. MiXCR, applied by TCRdb to the multiplex PCR reads, yields one record per CDR3 protein. The table lists 750,000 to 900,000 distinct CDR3 sequences, 38% of them singletons. Patients between 18 and 65 years old had hyperthyroidism, newly diagnosed and lasting under 2 months. From roughly 10 ml of fresh peripheral blood, PBMCs were isolated. The sample is drawn from a study of T cells in Graves' hyperthyroidism and ophthalmopathy. Study-level results: Most expanded thyroid clonotypes above 0.001 also appeared in blood. From stable hyperthyroidism, ophthalmopathy was separated by a 13 V-J model.

The sequenced sample consisted of blood. This sequence was found in a young man with Graves' hyperthyroidism.

The CDR3 sequence is CASSHPAGGSGGTQYF. DNA of the CDR3: TGTGCCAGCAGCCACCCAGCGGGGGGGTCTGGGGGGACCCAGTACTTC. The chain carries TRBV7-3 and TRBJ2-5; 10 nucleotides align to TRBD2. Germline V gene lookup returns CDR1 SGHTA and CDR2 FQGTGA. V lost 5 bases, J lost 7 bases, and 13 bases stayed unmatched. This CDR3 contains 16 residues.